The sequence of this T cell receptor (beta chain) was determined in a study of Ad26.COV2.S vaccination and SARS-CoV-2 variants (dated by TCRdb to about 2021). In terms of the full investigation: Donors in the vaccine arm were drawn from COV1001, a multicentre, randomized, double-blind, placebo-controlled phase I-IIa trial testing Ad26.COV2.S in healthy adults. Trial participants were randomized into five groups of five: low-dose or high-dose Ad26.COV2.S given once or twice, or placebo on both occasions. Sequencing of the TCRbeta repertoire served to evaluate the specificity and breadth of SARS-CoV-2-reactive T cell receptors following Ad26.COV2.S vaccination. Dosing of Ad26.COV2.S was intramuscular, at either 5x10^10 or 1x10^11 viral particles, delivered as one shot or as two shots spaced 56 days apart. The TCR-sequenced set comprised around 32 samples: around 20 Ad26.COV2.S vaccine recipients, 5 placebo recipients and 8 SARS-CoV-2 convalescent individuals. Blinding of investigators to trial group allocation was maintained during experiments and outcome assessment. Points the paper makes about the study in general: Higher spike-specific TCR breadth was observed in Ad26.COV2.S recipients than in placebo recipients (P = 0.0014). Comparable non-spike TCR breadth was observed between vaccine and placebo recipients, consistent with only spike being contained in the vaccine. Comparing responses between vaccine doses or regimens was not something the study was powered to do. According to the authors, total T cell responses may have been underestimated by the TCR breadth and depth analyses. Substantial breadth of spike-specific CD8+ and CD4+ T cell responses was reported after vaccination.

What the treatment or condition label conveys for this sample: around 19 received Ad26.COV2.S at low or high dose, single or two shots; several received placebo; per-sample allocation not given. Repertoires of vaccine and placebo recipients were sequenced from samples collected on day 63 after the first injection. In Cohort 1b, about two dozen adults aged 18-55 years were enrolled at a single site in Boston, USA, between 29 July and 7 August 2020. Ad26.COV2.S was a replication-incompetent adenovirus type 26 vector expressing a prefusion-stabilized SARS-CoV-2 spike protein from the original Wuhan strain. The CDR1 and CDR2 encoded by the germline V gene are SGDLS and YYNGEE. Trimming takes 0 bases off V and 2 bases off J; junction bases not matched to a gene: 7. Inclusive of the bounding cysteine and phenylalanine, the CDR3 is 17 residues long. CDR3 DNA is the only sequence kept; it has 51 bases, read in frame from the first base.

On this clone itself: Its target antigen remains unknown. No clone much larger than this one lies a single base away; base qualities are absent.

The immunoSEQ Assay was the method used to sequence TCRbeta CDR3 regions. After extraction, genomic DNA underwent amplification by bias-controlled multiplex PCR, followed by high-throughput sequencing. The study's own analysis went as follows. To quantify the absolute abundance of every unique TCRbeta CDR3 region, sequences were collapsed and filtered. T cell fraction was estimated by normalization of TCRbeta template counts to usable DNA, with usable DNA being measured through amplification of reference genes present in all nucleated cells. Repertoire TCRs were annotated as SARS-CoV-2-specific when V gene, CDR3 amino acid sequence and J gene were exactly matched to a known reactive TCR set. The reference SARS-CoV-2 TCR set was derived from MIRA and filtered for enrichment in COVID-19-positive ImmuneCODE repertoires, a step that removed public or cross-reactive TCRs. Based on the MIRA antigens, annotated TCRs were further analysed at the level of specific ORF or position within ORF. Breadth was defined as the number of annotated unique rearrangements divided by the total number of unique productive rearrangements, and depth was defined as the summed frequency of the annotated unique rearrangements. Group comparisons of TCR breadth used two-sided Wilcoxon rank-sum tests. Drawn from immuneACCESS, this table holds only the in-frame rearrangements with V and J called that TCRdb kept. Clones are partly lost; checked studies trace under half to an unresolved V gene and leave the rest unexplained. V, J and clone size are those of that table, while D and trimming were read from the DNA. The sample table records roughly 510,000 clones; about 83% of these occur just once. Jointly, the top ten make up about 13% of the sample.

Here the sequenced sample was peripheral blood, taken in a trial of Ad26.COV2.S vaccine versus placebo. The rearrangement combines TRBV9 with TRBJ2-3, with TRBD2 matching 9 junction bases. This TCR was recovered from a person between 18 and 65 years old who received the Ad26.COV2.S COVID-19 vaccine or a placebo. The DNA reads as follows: TGTGCCAGCAGCGTAGGGGCAGCGGGAGGTATCACAGATACGCAGTATTTT. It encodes CASSVGAAGGITDTQYF.